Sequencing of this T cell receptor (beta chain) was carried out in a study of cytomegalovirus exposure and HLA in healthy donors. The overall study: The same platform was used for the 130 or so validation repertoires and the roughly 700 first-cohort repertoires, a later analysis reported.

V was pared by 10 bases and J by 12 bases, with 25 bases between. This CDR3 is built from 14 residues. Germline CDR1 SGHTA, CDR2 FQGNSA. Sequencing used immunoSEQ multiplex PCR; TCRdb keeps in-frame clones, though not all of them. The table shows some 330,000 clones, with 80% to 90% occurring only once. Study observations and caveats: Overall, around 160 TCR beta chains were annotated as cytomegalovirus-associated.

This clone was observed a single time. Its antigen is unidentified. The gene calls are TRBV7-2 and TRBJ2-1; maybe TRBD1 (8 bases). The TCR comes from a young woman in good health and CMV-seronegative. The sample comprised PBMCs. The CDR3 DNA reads TGTGCCACCATGGGGAGACAGGGGAGGGAGTGGCAGTTCTTC. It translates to CATMGRQGREWQFF.